Reported below is one TCR beta chain. The sample belongs to a study of blood T cell repertoires in COVID-19. Original processing methods: It was from reference gene primer amplification that nucleated cell counts were estimated. TCRdb keeps only in-frame clones here, not all; method: immunoSEQ multiplex PCR. V and J calls and clone size are those listed in that table; D and trimming were worked out from the DNA. The data show about 44,000 clones, 80% to 90% seen once. This sequence originates from a man in his 70s with active COVID-19. Sequencing used peripheral blood.

CDR3 loop: CASSLALQGSEQYF. The DNA for the CDR3 is TGCGCCAGCAGCTTGGCTCTACAGGGGTCCGAGCAGTACTTC. The chain carries TRBV5-1 and TRBJ2-7, with 7 bases matching TRBD1. CDR3 length: 14 residues. Trimming cost V 0 bases and J 6 bases; bases outside gene matches: 6. The germline V gene has CDR1 SGHRS and CDR2 YFSETQ.